This T cell receptor beta chain derives from a study of blood T cell repertoires in COVID-19 (dated by TCRdb to about 2020). With respect to the entire study: The collaborator samples originated in the United States, Italy and Spain and spanned the acute and convalescent phases of COVID-19. Samples were obtained from the ongoing ImmuneRACE study (first 160 participants) and from 1,254 subjects provided by 6 global collaborators. Subjects who had been exposed to COVID-19, were actively infected with it, or had recovered from it provided the deeply sampled blood TCRbeta repertoires that made up the dataset. The repertoires were released in a freely available public database intended as a resource for research on the immune response to SARS-CoV-2. Where available, HLA class I and class II types were taken from metadata supplied by the sample provider and were not determined by assay-based typing. A de-identified subject ID, COVID-19 status, age in years and sex were almost always included in the sample metadata. The material from the prospective study consisted of cDNA or gDNA derived from T cells, B-cell-depleted T cells, or PBMCs. General study outcomes and caveats: The quantity of clinical and demographic metadata differed by source and by participant and was supplied without curation.

Each collaborating institution followed its own protocols to collect whole blood in K2EDTA tubes. For TCRbeta analysis, collaborator samples were shipped as frozen whole blood, as isolated PBMCs, or as DNA extracted from either sample type. Between the V and J ends, shortened by 4 bases and 4 bases respectively, the junction contains 18 bases. Taken from cysteine to phenylalanine, the CDR3 has 15 residues. Only the CDR3 part of the read is kept: 45 bases, read in frame from the first base. Looking up the germline V gene yields CDR1 SGHRS and CDR2 YFSETQ. In its sample, this clone was seen a few times. Its cognate antigen has yet to be identified. No quality values exist for individual bases; no much larger clone is one base distant. TCRbeta CDR3 regions were amplified from genomic DNA by means of the immunoSEQ Assay, a bias-controlled multiplex PCR. Per the source publication's procedure: Nucleated cell counts per sample were estimated from amplification of reference gene primers within the assay. To quantify the absolute abundance of each unique TCRbeta CDR3 rearrangement, sequence reads were collapsed and filtered. For each sample, productive Simpson clonality was calculated by taking the square root of Simpson's diversity index across productive rearrangements. In TCRdb, the immuneACCESS table is reduced to in-frame sequences with V and J assigned. These tables do not hold every clone; where another copy was compared, an unresolved V gene accounts for under half, and the others remain unexplained. D and trimming were read from the DNA, whereas the V and J calls and clone size are those reported in that table. The sample profile shows 130,000 to 150,000 clones; around four fifths of them were found once. The ten top clones hold around two fifths of the sample.

The rearrangement combines TRBV5-1 with TRBJ2-7, with no reliable assignment of the D segment. This sequence originates from a human donor in a cohort sampled during active COVID-19. Material for sequencing was peripheral blood. In nucleotides, the sequence is TGCGCCAGCAGCAACGGGTTCTTCGACGGTTACGAGCAGTACTTC. The translation is CASSNGFFDGYEQYF.